The TCR beta chain under discussion was sequenced for a study of human T cells and chemical hapten exposure. About the research overall: Small discrepancies in pooled library volume mainly accounted for the varying TCR yields per sample.

TCRdb recomputed calls from the RACE reads with MiXCR, one row per CDR3 protein. There are 130,000 or so distinct CDR3 sequences in the sample; roughly 10% occur only once, and around 2.2% lies in the top ten. Time point: patch test 3, about 24 weeks after DPC sensitization. As to treatment: therapeutic diphenylcyclopropenone sensitization with weekly scalp DPC. Donors, patients with alopecia ranging from 18 to 70 years old and judged suitable for DPC, provided samples. V shed 3 bases, J shed 2 bases, and the junction held 7 bases outside the gene matches. The CDR3 contains 16 residues. Germline CDR1 and CDR2: MDHEN and SYDVKM.

This rearrangement joins TRBV28 to TRBJ1-5, with 7 bases that match TRBD1. The sequenced sample was whole blood, obtained in connection with sensitization to the hapten diphenylcyclopropenone (DPC). This receptor was taken from a woman in her fifties or sixties with alopecia areata. Some clones in this sample may be carry-over from other donors' samples. In nucleotides, the CDR3 is TGTGCCAGCAGTTTTATCGTCGACAGGGGCAATCAGCCCCAGCATTTT. Its translation is CASSFIVDRGNQPQHF. The full variable domain, its missing parts supplied by reference TRBV28 and TRBJ1-5, is DVKVTQSSRYLVKRTGEKVFLECVQDMDHENMFWYRQDPGLGLRLIYFSYDVKMKEKGDIPEGYSVSREKKERFSLILESASTNQTSMYLCASSFIVDRGNQPQHFGDGTRLSIL.